A single sample is the source of the 15 T cell receptor beta chains below, sequenced in a study of OX40 agonist ivuxolimab in advanced cancers. Generated by immunoSEQ multiplex PCR, the TCRdb table keeps only in-frame clones and is missing some. The sample shows about 77,000 clones, 80% to 90% of them seen only once. This material consisted of CD4+ or CD8+ T cells sorted from blood, taken in a trial of the OX40 agonist ivuxolimab. These receptors originate from an adult with an advanced solid tumor such as melanoma, head and neck, liver or kidney cancer.

The rearrangement links TRBV7-8 to TRBJ1-1, with D perhaps matching TRBD1 (6 bases). The germline V gene has CDR1 SGHVS and CDR2 FQNEAQ. The CDR3 spans 16 residues. V gave up 0 bases and J gave up 1 base, with 12 bases separating them. CDR3 DNA sequence: TGTGCCAGCAGCTTAGCCAGATGGGGGGCGAACACTGAAGCTTTCTTT. Residues: CASSLARWGANTEAFF. Looking up the rest from reference TRBV7-8 and TRBJ1-1 gives the full variable domain: GAGVSQSPRYKVAKRGQDVALRCDPISGHVSLFWYQQALGQGPEFLTYFQNEAQLDKSGLPSDRFFAERPEGSVSTLKIQRTQQEDSAVYLCASSLARWGANTEAFFGQGTRLTVV.

The chain links TRBV7-9 to TRBJ2-1; weak D call: TRBD2 (6 bases). Per germline, CDR1 SEHNR and CDR2 FQNEAQ (reference sequence). V lost 5 bases and J 8 bases, leaving 16 bases between the germline ends. The CDR3 consists of 14 residues. The CDR3 sequence is CASSPDRRDDEQFF. The CDR3 DNA is TGTGCCAGCAGCCCGGACCGGAGGGACGATGAGCAGTTCTTC.

The CDR3 DNA sequence: TGTGCCAGCAGCTTAACAACCGAGCAGTACTTC. Amino acid sequence: CASSLTTEQYF. This chain joins TRBV7-8 and TRBJ2-7; D ambiguous. The V gene lost 2 bases and the J gene lost 6 bases, with 5 bases spanning the gap. The CDR3 contains 11 residues. The V gene's germline CDR1 is SGHVS and CDR2 FQNEAQ.

The chain links TRBV4-3 to TRBJ2-1, with D possibly TRBD2 on 6 matching bases. There are 17 residues in the CDR3. Germline loops: CDR1 LGHNA, CDR2 YSLEER. V was clipped by 3 bases and J by 2 bases, with 17 bases between them. Written as DNA, the CDR3 is TGCGCCAGCAGCCAGGATCCGACTAGTAGAACCTACAATGAGCAGTTCTTC. Protein: CASSQDPTSRTYNEQFF.

In this sample, this clone is large. The chain couples TRBV30 to TRBJ1-3; D remains unclear. The V gene lost 6 bases and the J gene lost 2 bases, with 8 bases spanning the gap. CDR1 is GTSNPN and CDR2 is SVGIG in the germline V gene (reference sequence). This CDR3 comprises 12 residues. The CDR3 protein is CACSFTGNTIYF. The CDR3, as DNA: TGTGCCTGTTCCTTTACTGGAAACACCATATATTTT.

The chain uses TRBV10-3 and TRBJ1-5; D perhaps matches TRBD1 (6 bases). Germline loops: CDR1 ENHRY, CDR2 SYGVKD. This CDR3 spans 15 amino acids. V was pared by 6 bases and J by 3 bases, with 15 bases between. This chain's CDR3 is CAISVGGGFNQPQHF. The CDR3 DNA reads TGTGCCATCAGCGTCGGAGGGGGATTCAATCAGCCCCAGCATTTT.

This chain uses TRBV7-2 with TRBJ2-3; a possible D gene is TRBD1 (6 bases). This CDR3 comprises 14 residues. V dropped 5 bases and J dropped 4 bases, with 13 bases sitting between them. Per the germline V gene, CDR1 is SGHTA and CDR2 is FQGNSA. In DNA, the CDR3 is TGTGCCAGCAGCGTCAGGGGAAAGTCAGATACGCAGTATTTT. Translated: CASSVRGKSDTQYF.

This clone was counted only a few times. This sequence joins TRBV2 and TRBJ1-1; D remains ambiguous. CDR3 length: 12 amino acids. Deletions cut 6 bases from V and 0 bases from J, with 5 bases between. The germline V gene encodes CDR1 SNHLY and CDR2 FYNNEI. CDR3 loop: CASSVMNTEAFF. DNA of the CDR3: TGTGCCAGCAGCGTCATGAACACTGAAGCTTTCTTT.

This clone was seen only a few times. This sequence joins TRBV27 and TRBJ2-2; D ambiguous. Trimming shortened V by 9 bases and J by 6 bases, and 14 bases separated the two germline ends. The germline CDR1 and CDR2 sequences are MNHEY and SMNVEV (reference sequence). There are 13 residues in the CDR3. CDR3 region: CARVRGNAGELFF. The DNA of the CDR3 is TGTGCCAGGGTAAGAGGAAACGCCGGGGAGCTGTTTTTT.

The chain joins TRBV9 to TRBJ1-3; 7 bases align to TRBD1. J gave up 7 bases and V 5 bases, and 12 bases lay outside the gene matches. Germline CDR1 and CDR2: SGDLS and YYNGEE. CDR3 length equals 15 residues. This CDR3 is CASSVTGTAANTIYF. CDR3 bases: TGTGCCAGCAGTGTTACCGGGACAGCCGCGAACACCATATATTTT.

V usage is TRBV5-1 and J usage is TRBJ2-5; 9 bases fit TRBD1. Germline V gene lookup returns CDR1 SGHRS and CDR2 YFSETQ. The CDR3 is made up of 15 amino acids. The V segment lost 7 bases and the J segment 4 bases; nucleotides outside the gene matches: 11. CDR3 DNA: TGCGCCAGCCACCCCGGGACAGGGCGAGGAGAGACCCAGTACTTC. Translated: CASHPGTGRGETQYF.

V and J are TRBV7-2 and TRBJ2-3; 9 nucleotides agree with TRBD2. J gave up 6 bases and V 0 bases, and 7 bases lay outside the gene matches. The germline gives CDR1 SGHTA, CDR2 FQGNSA. This CDR3 has 16 amino acids. CDR3 nucleotide sequence: TGTGCCAGCAGCTTAGCGTCGGCGGGGGGGCGGGATACGCAGTATTTT. It encodes CASSLASAGGRDTQYF.

The table lists this clone with a count of one. The chain links TRBV7-2 to TRBJ1-1, with 7 bases that match TRBD1. The germline V gene encodes CDR1 SGHTA and CDR2 FQGNSA. The CDR3 spans 14 residues. The V and J ends lost 5 bases and 8 bases, in that order; junction bases with no gene match: 11. The CDR3 region is CASSIRQGGTEAFF. The CDR3 coding sequence is TGTGCCAGCAGCATTCGTCAGGGGGGGACAGAAGCTTTCTTT.

The chain has TRBV5-1 and TRBJ2-1; TRBD2 agrees at 9 bases. The CDR3 runs 15 residues. Germline V gene lookup returns CDR1 SGHRS and CDR2 YFSETQ. V shed 1 base and J 8 bases; nucleotides not matched to a gene: 7. DNA for the CDR3: TGCGCCAGCAGCTTGTTGGCGGGGGGGCAAGATGAGCAGTTCTTC. It translates to CASSLLAGGQDEQFF.

This chain uses TRBV6-1 with TRBJ2-5, with D possibly matching TRBD2 (6 bases). CDR1 MNHNS and CDR2 SASEGT come from the germline V gene. Trimming took 0 bases from V and 6 from J, leaving 11 bases between them. This CDR3 is 14 amino acids long. Here the CDR3 DNA reads TGTGCCAGCAGTGAAGCGAGGAGGGGAAAGACCCAGTACTTC. This sequence encodes CASSEARRGKTQYF.